Listed below are T cell receptor beta chains from one sample, sequenced in a study of blood T cell repertoires in COVID-19. The table came from immunoSEQ multiplex PCR; TCRdb's copy has only in-frame clones and leaves some out. The data show 210,000 or so clones, 80% to 85% seen once. Sequencing used peripheral blood. Receptors were obtained from a human donor in a cohort sampled during active COVID-19. Each CDR3 is given with its conserved first and last residue. The D gene is left open where the match is weak. Clone size is shown for a subset of rows, as once, few, many or a class of expanded clone.

clone size: once; V gene: TRBV12-1; J gene: TRBJ1-3; D gene: NA; CDR3 DNA: TGTGCCAGCAGCCGCCCCAGGTCTGGAAACACCATATATTTT; CDR3 protein: CASSRPRSGNTIYF
clone size: NA; V gene: TRBV6-5; J gene: TRBJ1-1; D gene: NA; CDR3 DNA: TGTGCCAGCAGCCTTGACCGGGGGAACACTGAAGCTTTCTTT; CDR3 protein: CASSLDRGNTEAFF
clone size: NA; V gene: TRBV19; J gene: TRBJ1-6; D gene: TRBD1; CDR3 DNA: TGTGCCAGTACCCCGACAGGGAACGGCTCACCCCTCCACTTT; CDR3 protein: CASTPTGNGSPLHF
clone size: NA; V gene: TRBV5-1; J gene: TRBJ2-3; D gene: TRBD2; CDR3 DNA: TGCGCCAGCAGCTTGGTAGCGGGAGGTCCCACAGATACGCAGTATTTT; CDR3 protein: CASSLVAGGPTDTQYF
clone size: NA; V gene: TRBV9; J gene: TRBJ1-2; D gene: NA; CDR3 DNA: TGTGCCAGCAGCGGCCTGACCGGGGTTCTCGGTGGCTACACCTTC; CDR3 protein: CASSGLTGVLGGYTF
clone size: NA; V gene: TRBV6-2/TRBV6-3; J gene: TRBJ2-6; D gene: NA; CDR3 DNA: TGTGCCAGCAGTGTCGGGGGATCTGGGGCCAACGTCCTGACTTTC; CDR3 protein: CASSVGGSGANVLTF
clone size: once; V gene: TRBV18; J gene: TRBJ2-7; D gene: TRBD1; CDR3 DNA: TGTGCCAGCTCACTACAGGGGGCCTCCTACGAGCAGTACTTC; CDR3 protein: CASSLQGASYEQYF
clone size: NA; V gene: TRBV4-1; J gene: TRBJ2-2; D gene: NA; CDR3 DNA: TGCGCCAGCAGACAATTCATAGGGGACACCGGGGAGCTGTTTTTT; CDR3 protein: CASRQFIGDTGELFF
clone size: NA; V gene: TRBV28; J gene: TRBJ2-7; D gene: TRBD2; CDR3 DNA: TGTGCCAGCAGTTCAGCGGGAGTTTCGTACGAGCAGTACTTC; CDR3 protein: CASSSAGVSYEQYF
clone size: once; V gene: TRBV5-1; J gene: TRBJ2-3; D gene: TRBD1; CDR3 DNA: TGCGCCAGCAGCCCGAGACAGGGATTCACAGATACGCAGTATTTT; CDR3 protein: CASSPRQGFTDTQYF
clone size: NA; V gene: TRBV4-1; J gene: TRBJ2-1; D gene: NA; CDR3 DNA: TGCGCCAGCAGCCAACTCCCCTCGGGGGGCATCTCCTACAATGAGCAGTTCTTC; CDR3 protein: CASSQLPSGGISYNEQFF
clone size: NA; V gene: TRBV27; J gene: TRBJ2-7; D gene: TRBD2; CDR3 DNA: TGTGCCAGCAATTTAGCGGGATTACCCTCCTACGAGCAGTACTTC; CDR3 protein: CASNLAGLPSYEQYF
clone size: NA; V gene: TRBV7-2; J gene: TRBJ1-6; D gene: TRBD1; CDR3 DNA: TGTGCCAGCAGCGGCGGGACAGGGGTTAATTCACCCCTCCACTTT; CDR3 protein: CASSGGTGVNSPLHF
clone size: NA; V gene: TRBV7-2; J gene: TRBJ1-1; D gene: NA; CDR3 DNA: TGTGCCAGCAGCGTCGGACTCCTGAACACTGAAGCTTTCTTT; CDR3 protein: CASSVGLLNTEAFF
clone size: NA; V gene: TRBV4-2; J gene: TRBJ2-4; D gene: TRBD2; CDR3 DNA: TGTGCCAGCAGCCAAGATTCCCCCTTACTAGCGGGTAAAGCCAAAAACATTCAGTACTTC; CDR3 protein: CASSQDSPLLAGKAKNIQYF